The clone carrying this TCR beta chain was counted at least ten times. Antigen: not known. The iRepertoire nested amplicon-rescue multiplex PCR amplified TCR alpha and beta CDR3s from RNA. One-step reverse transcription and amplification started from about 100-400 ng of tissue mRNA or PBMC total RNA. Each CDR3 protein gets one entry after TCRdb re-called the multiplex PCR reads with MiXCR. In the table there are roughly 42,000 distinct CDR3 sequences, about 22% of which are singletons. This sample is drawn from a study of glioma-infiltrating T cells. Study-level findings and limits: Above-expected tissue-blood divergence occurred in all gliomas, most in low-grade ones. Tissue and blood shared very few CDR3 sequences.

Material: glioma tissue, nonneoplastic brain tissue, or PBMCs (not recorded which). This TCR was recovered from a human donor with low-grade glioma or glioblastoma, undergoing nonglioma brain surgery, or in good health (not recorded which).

DNA of the CDR3: TGTGCCAGCAGTTACCTGGGAGCGGGAGAAGATACGCAGTATTTT. Encoded protein: CASSYLGAGEDTQYF. V gene TRBV6-6 combines with J gene TRBJ2-3; TRBD2 matches 8 bases. Germline values: CDR1 MNHNY, CDR2 SVGAGI (reference sequence). The CDR3 runs to 15 residues. With V trimmed by 2 bases and J by 5 bases, 6 bases remained unmatched.